This T cell receptor (beta chain) was sequenced for a study of blood T cell repertoires in COVID-19. Study-wide background: COVID-19 samples from acute and convalescent phases originated in the United States, Italy and Spain. T cells, B-cell-depleted T cells, or PBMCs supplied cDNA or gDNA.

Germline V gene sequence: CDR1 SGDLS, CDR2 YYNGEE. CDR3 size: 13 residues. Trimming took 2 bases from V and 3 from J, leaving 7 bases between them. The authors' processing: Researchers report that nucleated cell counts were estimated from reference gene primer amplification. Here immunoSEQ multiplex PCR was the method, and the copy in TCRdb shows in-frame clones only, minus some. V and J calls and clone size are copied from that table; D and trimming were computed from the DNA. The top ten hold approximately 2.6% of the sample, which has under 250,000 clones, around 78% seen once. V gene TRBV9 combines with J gene TRBJ2-3; D is unresolved. The receptor was derived from a woman in her 70s with active or convalescent COVID-19. The material sequenced was peripheral blood. The DNA of the CDR3 is TGTGCCAGCAGCGTTGGTACTACAGATACGCAGTATTTT. As protein: CASSVGTTDTQYF.